The T cell receptor (beta chain) described here comes from a study of CD8 T cells in ankylosing spondylitis. Notes on the study in general: About 8 highly homologous variants made up a TCR beta motif, and this motif appeared characteristic of ankylosing spondylitis blood.

TCRdb re-analysed the 5' RACE reads in MiXCR, keeping a single row per CDR3 protein. Counted here are fewer than 200,000 distinct CDR3 sequences, just over 9.5% occurring once; the ten biggest clones make up approximately 16%. Germline V gene sequence: CDR1 LGHDT, CDR2 YNNKEL (reference sequence). Trimming pared 6 bases from V and 3 bases from J, leaving 10 bases between. The CDR3 consists of 13 residues. This clonotype showed up just a few times. The antigen is not known. V and J are TRBV3-1 and TRBJ2-3, with D perhaps matching TRBD2 (6 bases). The TCR was taken from a female donor with ankylosing spondylitis or in good health (not recorded which). The specimen was blood, either unsorted or a sorted T cell fraction (not recorded which). CDR3 nucleotides: TGTGCCAGCAGGGAGGGGACGACAGATACGCAGTATTTT. It translates to CASREGTTDTQYF.